These T cell receptor beta chains were read from a single sample in a study of T cell responses to AZD1222 COVID-19 vaccine. The repertoire was sequenced with immunoSEQ multiplex PCR; TCRdb's copy has only in-frame clones and lacks some. The table lists some 170,000 clones, roughly 90% of them singletons, with roughly 4.3% in the top ten. The source was peripheral blood, collected 28 days after the second AZD1222 dose. Receptors originate from an adult who received the AZD1222 COVID-19 vaccine. Each CDR3 is given with its conserved first and last residue. Fields, in order: D gene, J gene, clone size, V gene, CDR3 DNA, CDR3 protein. The D gene is left open where the match is weak. Size is omitted from some rows. Given values are once, few, many or a class for expanded clones.

d_gene: TRBD2; j_gene: TRBJ2-6; abundance: NA; v_gene: TRBV5-1; CDR3nt: TGCGCCAGCAGCTTGGAAGCGACTAGCGTGATTGGGGCCAACGTCCTGACTTTC; CDR3aa: CASSLEATSVIGANVLTF
d_gene: TRBD1; j_gene: TRBJ1-4; abundance: NA; v_gene: TRBV30; CDR3nt: TGTGCCTGGAGTAGGCTGACAGGGTTAAGGGAAAAACTGTTTTTT; CDR3aa: CAWSRLTGLREKLFF
d_gene: NA; j_gene: TRBJ1-1; abundance: NA; v_gene: TRBV7-6; CDR3nt: TGTGCCAGCAGCTTGGGTGGGGGGAACACTGAAGCTTTCTTT; CDR3aa: CASSLGGGNTEAFF
d_gene: NA; j_gene: TRBJ2-7; abundance: NA; v_gene: TRBV30; CDR3nt: TGTGCCTGGATACCCCAGGGATCGGCCTACGAGCAGTACTTC; CDR3aa: CAWIPQGSAYEQYF
d_gene: NA; j_gene: TRBJ2-6; abundance: NA; v_gene: TRBV2; CDR3nt: TGTGCCAGCACCGTAGATACCTCTGGGGCCAACGTCCTGACTTTC; CDR3aa: CASTVDTSGANVLTF
d_gene: NA; j_gene: TRBJ1-1; abundance: NA; v_gene: TRBV29-1; CDR3nt: TGCAGCGTTCTACCTGGGACTGTCAACACTGAAGCTTTCTTT; CDR3aa: CSVLPGTVNTEAFF
d_gene: TRBD1; j_gene: TRBJ2-3; abundance: NA; v_gene: TRBV7-9; CDR3nt: TGTGCCAGCAGCATAGACAGGGCCCCCACAGATACGCAGTATTTT; CDR3aa: CASSIDRAPTDTQYF
d_gene: NA; j_gene: TRBJ1-6; abundance: NA; v_gene: TRBV6-5; CDR3nt: TGTGCCAGCAGTTACGACTCAGGGCAAAATTCACCCCTCCACTTT; CDR3aa: CASSYDSGQNSPLHF
d_gene: NA; j_gene: TRBJ1-1; abundance: once; v_gene: TRBV5-8; CDR3nt: TGTGCCGACCACAGGGACGTTAGTACGAACACTGAAGCTTTCTTT; CDR3aa: CADHRDVSTNTEAFF
d_gene: NA; j_gene: TRBJ1-1; abundance: once; v_gene: TRBV30; CDR3nt: TGTGCCTGGGGAAAGGTGAACACTGAAGCTTTCTTT; CDR3aa: CAWGKVNTEAFF
d_gene: TRBD2; j_gene: TRBJ2-1; abundance: NA; v_gene: TRBV6-1; CDR3nt: TGTGCCAGCAGTGAGGGGTTACTAGCGGTAGAGCAGTTCTTC; CDR3aa: CASSEGLLAVEQFF
d_gene: NA; j_gene: TRBJ2-3; abundance: NA; v_gene: TRBV4-3; CDR3nt: TGCGCCAGCAGCCAAGAATTAAGGGGTAACACAGATACGCAGTATTTT; CDR3aa: CASSQELRGNTDTQYF
d_gene: TRBD2; j_gene: TRBJ2-1; abundance: NA; v_gene: TRBV6-1; CDR3nt: TGTGCCAGCAGTGAAGGGTGGCGGGGGGAGCGCAATGAGCAGTTCTTC; CDR3aa: CASSEGWRGERNEQFF
d_gene: NA; j_gene: TRBJ1-5; abundance: NA; v_gene: TRBV19; CDR3nt: TGTGCCAGTAGTCCGTATACTGGTTATCAGCCCCAGCATTTT; CDR3aa: CASSPYTGYQPQHF
d_gene: NA; j_gene: TRBJ1-6; abundance: NA; v_gene: TRBV5-1; CDR3nt: TGCGCCAGCAGCTTGAACGGGGGATATAATTCACCCCTCCACTTT; CDR3aa: CASSLNGGYNSPLHF